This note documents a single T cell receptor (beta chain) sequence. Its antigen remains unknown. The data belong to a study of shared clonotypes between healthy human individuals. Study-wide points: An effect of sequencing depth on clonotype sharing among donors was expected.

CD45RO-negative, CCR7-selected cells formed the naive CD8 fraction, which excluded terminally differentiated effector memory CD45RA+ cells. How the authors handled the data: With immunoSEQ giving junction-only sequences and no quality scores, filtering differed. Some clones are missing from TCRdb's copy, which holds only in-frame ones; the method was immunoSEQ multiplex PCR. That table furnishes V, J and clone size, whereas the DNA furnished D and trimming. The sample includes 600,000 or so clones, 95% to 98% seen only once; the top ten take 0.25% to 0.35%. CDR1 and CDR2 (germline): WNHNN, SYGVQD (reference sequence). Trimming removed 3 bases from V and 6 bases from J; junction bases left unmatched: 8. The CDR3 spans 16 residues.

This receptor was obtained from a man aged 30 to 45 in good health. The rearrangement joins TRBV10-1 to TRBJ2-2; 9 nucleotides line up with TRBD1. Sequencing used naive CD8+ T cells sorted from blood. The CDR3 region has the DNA TGCGCCAGCAGTGACTACCGGGACAGGGTTTCCGGGGAGCTGTTTTTT. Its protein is CASSDYRDRVSGELFF.